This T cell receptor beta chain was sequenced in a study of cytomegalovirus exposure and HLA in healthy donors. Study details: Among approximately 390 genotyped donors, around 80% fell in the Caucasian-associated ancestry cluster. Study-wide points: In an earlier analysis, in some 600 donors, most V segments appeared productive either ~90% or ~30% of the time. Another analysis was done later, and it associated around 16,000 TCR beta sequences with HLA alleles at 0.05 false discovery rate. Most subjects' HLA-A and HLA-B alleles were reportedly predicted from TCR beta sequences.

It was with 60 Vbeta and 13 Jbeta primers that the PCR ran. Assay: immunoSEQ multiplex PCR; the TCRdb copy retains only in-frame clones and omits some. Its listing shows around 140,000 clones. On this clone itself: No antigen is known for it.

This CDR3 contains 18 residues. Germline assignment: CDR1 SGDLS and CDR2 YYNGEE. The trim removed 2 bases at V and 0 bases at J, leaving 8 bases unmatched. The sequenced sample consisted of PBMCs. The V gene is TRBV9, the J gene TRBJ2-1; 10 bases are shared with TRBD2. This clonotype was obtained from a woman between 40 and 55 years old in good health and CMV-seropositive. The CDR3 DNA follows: TGTGCCAGCAGCGTTAGTCTAGCGGGGGATCACTCCTACAATGAGCAGTTCTTC. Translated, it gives CASSVSLAGDHSYNEQFF.